This T cell receptor (beta chain) was documented in a study of PD-L1 blockade in urothelial cancer. Study context: From 2014, patients received atezolizumab, given as 1,200 mg intravenously every 3 weeks. It was at 3 weeks (second dose) and 6 weeks after treatment start that blood was analyzed.

V was cut by 4 bases and J by 5 bases, with 17 bases left in between. The germline CDR1 and CDR2 sequences are SEHNR and FQNEAQ (reference sequence). The CDR3 is 15 amino acids. This clone was recorded once. The time point: peripheral blood 6 weeks after treatment start. TCRdb's copy holds only in-frame clones and misses some; the assay was immunoSEQ multiplex PCR. This sample has around 66,000 clones, with roughly 86% found just once. V and J are TRBV7-9 and TRBJ1-2; D gene unclear. Here the sequenced sample was PBMCs, taken around atezolizumab (anti-PD-L1) treatment. This clonotype was sampled from a man between 60 and 75 years old with urothelial cancer. The CDR3 here is CASSSRAVGGYGYTF. For the CDR3, the DNA is TGTGCCAGCAGCTCCCGGGCCGTCGGAGGGTATGGCTACACCTTC.